One TCR beta chain is described in this entry. It has no known antigen specificity. It has no much larger one-base neighbor in the sample; base qualities were not kept. These data originate in a study of blood T cell repertoires in COVID-19 (dated by TCRdb to the early 2020s). For the study in its entirety: Collaborator samples came from the United States, Italy and Spain and covered acute and convalescent phases of COVID-19. A de-identified subject ID, COVID-19 status, age in years and sex were almost always included in the sample metadata. Subjects who had been exposed to COVID-19, were actively infected with it, or had recovered from it provided the deeply sampled blood TCRbeta repertoires that made up the dataset. The prospective study material was composed of cDNA or gDNA derived from T cells, B-cell-depleted T cells, or PBMCs. Samples came from the ongoing ImmuneRACE study (first 160 participants) plus 1,254 subjects from 6 global collaborators. The repertoires were released in a freely available public database intended as a resource for research on the immune response to SARS-CoV-2. Where available, HLA class I and class II types were taken from metadata supplied by the sample provider and were not determined by assay-based typing. Findings and caveats that apply to the study as a whole: The quantity of clinical and demographic metadata differed by source and by participant and was supplied without curation.

The immunoSEQ Assay, a bias-controlled multiplex PCR, was used to amplify TCRbeta CDR3 regions from genomic DNA. The original methods were these. The number of nucleated cells in each sample was estimated by amplification of reference gene primers within the assay. To quantify the absolute abundance of each unique TCRbeta CDR3 rearrangement, sequence reads were collapsed and filtered. For each sample, productive Simpson clonality was calculated by taking the square root of Simpson's diversity index across productive rearrangements. TCRdb took this table from immuneACCESS and kept in-frame rearrangements with V and J called. Such tables lack part of the clones; where checked against another copy, unresolved V genes explain under half of the gap, and the rest is unexplained. From that table come the V and J calls and clone size; the DNA was used to work out D and trimming. The sample data list some 71,000 clones, and 81% of these were observed just once. The biggest ten clones account for 0.83% of the sample.

The collaborating institutions used their own protocols to collect whole blood in K2EDTA tubes. For TCRbeta analysis, collaborators shipped samples as frozen whole blood, isolated PBMCs, or DNA extracted from either of those sample types. The CDR3 spans 13 residues, from the cysteine through the phenylalanine. Of all the DNA, just the CDR3 is kept, 39 bases in frame from base 1. CDR1 SGHRS and CDR2 YFSETQ are derived from the germline V gene. V and J are truncated by 4 bases and 2 bases respectively, leaving an intervening sequence of 10 bases. The clonotype was recovered from a woman aged 70-85 years with acute or convalescent COVID-19. Recombination connected TRBV5-1 to TRBJ2-7, with a tentative D gene TRBD2 over 5 matching bases. The sequenced material came from peripheral blood. The CDR3 loop reads CASSTGLTYEQYF. The DNA sequence is as follows: TGCGCCAGCAGCACCGGACTGACCTACGAGCAGTACTTC. Beyond the CDR3, the reference TRBV5-1 and TRBJ2-7 genes provide the residues; the full variable domain reads: KAGVTQTPRYLIKTRGQQVTLSCSPISGHRSVSWYQQTPGQGLQFLFEYFSETQRNKGNFPGRFSGRQFSNSRSEMNVSTLELGDSALYLCASSTGLTYEQYFGPGTRLTVT.